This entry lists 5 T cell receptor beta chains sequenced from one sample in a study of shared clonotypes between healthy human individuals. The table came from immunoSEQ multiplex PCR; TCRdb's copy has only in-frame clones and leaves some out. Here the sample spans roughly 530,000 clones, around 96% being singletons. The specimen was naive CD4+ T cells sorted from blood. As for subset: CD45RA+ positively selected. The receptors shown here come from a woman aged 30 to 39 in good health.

CDR3: CASSPVGTGKGEQYF. The CDR3 DNA sequence: TGTGCCAGCTCACCCGTCGGGACAGGGAAGGGCGAGCAGTACTTC. This chain uses TRBV18 with TRBJ2-7, with TRBD1 identical over 9 bases. This CDR3 has 15 residues. From germline, CDR1 is KGHSH and CDR2 LQKENI. The V gene end was trimmed by 3 bases and the J gene end by 6 bases; junction bases not matched to a gene: 9. Variable domain in full (rest from reference TRBV18 and TRBJ2-7): NAGVMQNPRHLVRRRGQEARLRCSPMKGHSHVYWYRQLPEEGLKFMVYLQKENIIDESGMPKERFSAEFPKEGPSILRIQQVVRGDSAAYFCASSPVGTGKGEQYFGPGTRLTVT.

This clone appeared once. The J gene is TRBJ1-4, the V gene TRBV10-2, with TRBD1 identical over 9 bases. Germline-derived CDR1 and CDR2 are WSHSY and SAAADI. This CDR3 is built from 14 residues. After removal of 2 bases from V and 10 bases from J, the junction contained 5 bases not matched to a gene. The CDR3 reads CASSEGTGLRKLFF. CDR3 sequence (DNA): TGCGCCAGCAGTGAGGGGACAGGGTTGCGAAAACTGTTTTTT.

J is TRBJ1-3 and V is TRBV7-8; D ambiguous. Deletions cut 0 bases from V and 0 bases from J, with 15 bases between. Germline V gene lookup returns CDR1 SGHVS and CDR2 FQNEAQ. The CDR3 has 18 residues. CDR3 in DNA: TGTGCCAGCAGCTTAGCGAGGTCGGGGAAGAGCTCTGGAAACACCATATATTTT. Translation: CASSLARSGKSSGNTIYF. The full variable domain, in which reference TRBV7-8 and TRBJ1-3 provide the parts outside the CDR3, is GAGVSQSPRYKVAKRGQDVALRCDPISGHVSLFWYQQALGQGPEFLTYFQNEAQLDKSGLPSDRFFAERPEGSVSTLKIQRTQQEDSAVYLCASSLARSGKSSGNTIYFGEGSWLTVV.

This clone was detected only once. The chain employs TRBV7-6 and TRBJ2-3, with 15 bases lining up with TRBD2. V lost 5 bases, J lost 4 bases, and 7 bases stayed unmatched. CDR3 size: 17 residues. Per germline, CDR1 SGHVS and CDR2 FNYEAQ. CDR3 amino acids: CASSTGTSGRIADTQYF. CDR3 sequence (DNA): TGTGCCAGCAGCACCGGGACTAGCGGGAGGATCGCAGATACGCAGTATTTT.

Here the CDR3 reads CASSVVLGDTEAFF. DNA of the CDR3: TGTGCCAGCAGCGTAGTTCTGGGTGACACTGAAGCTTTCTTT. The chain uses TRBV9 and TRBJ1-1, with D unresolved. Trimming took off 0 bases at V and 3 bases at J, with 9 bases between the two ends. The CDR3 runs to 14 residues. Germline assignment: CDR1 SGDLS and CDR2 YYNGEE.